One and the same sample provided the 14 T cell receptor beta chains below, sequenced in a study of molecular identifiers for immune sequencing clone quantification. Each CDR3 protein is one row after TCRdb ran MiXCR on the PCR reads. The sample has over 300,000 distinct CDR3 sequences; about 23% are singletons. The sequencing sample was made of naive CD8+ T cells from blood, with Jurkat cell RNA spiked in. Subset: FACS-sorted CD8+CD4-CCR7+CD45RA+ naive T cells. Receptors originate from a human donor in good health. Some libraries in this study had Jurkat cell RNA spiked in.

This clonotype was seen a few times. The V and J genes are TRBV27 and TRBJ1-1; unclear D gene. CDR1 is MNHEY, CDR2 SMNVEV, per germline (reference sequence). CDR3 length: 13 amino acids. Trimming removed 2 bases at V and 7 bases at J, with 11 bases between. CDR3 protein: CASSLGGGFEAFF. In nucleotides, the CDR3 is TGTGCCAGCAGTTTAGGAGGAGGATTTGAAGCTTTCTTT.

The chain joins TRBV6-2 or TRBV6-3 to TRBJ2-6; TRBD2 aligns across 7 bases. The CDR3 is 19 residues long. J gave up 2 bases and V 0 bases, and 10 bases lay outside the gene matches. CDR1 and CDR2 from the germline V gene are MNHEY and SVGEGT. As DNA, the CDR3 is TGTGCCAGCAGTTACTCTCTTCGGACTAGAGACCCTGGGGCCAACGTCCTGACTTTC. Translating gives CASSYSLRTRDPGANVLTF.

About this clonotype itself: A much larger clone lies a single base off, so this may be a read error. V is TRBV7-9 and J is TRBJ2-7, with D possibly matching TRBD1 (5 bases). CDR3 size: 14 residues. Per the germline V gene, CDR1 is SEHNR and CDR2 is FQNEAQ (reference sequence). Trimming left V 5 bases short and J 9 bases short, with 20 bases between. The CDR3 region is CASSPRQRQDGQYF. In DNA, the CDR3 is TGTGCCAGCAGCCCCCGACAGAGACAAGACGGGCAGTACTTC.

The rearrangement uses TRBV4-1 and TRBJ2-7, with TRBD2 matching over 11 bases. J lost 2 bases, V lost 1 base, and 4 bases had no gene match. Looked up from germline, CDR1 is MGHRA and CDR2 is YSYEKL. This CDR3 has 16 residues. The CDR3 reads CASSQAVSGGAYEQYF. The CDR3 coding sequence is TGCGCCAGCAGCCAAGCAGTTAGCGGGGGGGCCTACGAGCAGTACTTC.

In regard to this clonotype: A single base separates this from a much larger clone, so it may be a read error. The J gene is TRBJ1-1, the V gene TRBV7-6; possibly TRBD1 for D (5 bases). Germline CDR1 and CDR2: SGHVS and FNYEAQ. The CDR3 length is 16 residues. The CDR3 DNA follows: TGTGCCAGCAGCTTAGGGTTCGGGACCGCGAACACTGGAGCTTTCTTT. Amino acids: CASSLGFGTANTGAFF.

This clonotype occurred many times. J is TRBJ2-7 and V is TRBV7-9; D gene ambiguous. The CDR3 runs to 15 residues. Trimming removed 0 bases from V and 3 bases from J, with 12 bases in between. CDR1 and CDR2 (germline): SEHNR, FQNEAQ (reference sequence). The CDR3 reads CASSLALGNRYEQYF. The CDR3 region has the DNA TGTGCCAGCAGCTTAGCGCTAGGGAATCGCTACGAGCAGTACTTC. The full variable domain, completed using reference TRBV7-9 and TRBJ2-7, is DTGVSQNPRHKITKRGQNVTFRCDPISEHNRLYWYRQTLGQGPEFLTYFQNEAQLEKSRLLSDRFSAERPKGSFSTLEIQRTEQGDSAMYLCASSLALGNRYEQYFGPGTRLTVT.

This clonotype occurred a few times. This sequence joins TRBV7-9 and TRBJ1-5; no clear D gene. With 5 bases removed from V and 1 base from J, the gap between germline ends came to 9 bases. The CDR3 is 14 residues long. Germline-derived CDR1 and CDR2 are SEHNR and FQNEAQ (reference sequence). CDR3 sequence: CASSPSPSNQPQHF. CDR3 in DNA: TGTGCCAGCAGCCCTAGCCCCAGCAATCAGCCCCAGCATTTT.

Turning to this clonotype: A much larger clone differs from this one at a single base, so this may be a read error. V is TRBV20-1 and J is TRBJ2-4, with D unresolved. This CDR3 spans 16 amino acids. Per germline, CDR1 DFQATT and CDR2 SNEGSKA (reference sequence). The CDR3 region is CSAGDLQDLAKNIQYF. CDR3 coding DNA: TGCAGTGCTGGAGATCTGCAGGACCTAGCCAAAAACATTCAGTACTTC.

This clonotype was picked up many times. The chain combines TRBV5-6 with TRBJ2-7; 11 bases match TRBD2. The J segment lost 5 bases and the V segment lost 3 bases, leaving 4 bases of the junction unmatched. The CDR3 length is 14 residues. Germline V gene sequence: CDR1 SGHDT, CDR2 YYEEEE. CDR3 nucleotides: TGTGCCAGCAGCTCGGGACTAGCGGCCCACGAGCAGTACTTC. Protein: CASSSGLAAHEQYF.

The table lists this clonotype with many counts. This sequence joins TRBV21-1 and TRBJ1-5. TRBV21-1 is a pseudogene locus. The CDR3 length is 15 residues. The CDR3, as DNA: TGTGCCAGCAGTTCGACAATATCGACGGTTCAGCCCCAGCATTTT. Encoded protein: CASSSTISTVQPQHF.

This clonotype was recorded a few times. The CDR3 protein is CSASDPPDRASYEQYF. The CDR3 bases are TGCAGTGCTAGTGATCCCCCTGACAGGGCCTCCTACGAGCAGTACTTC. The chain links TRBV20-1 to TRBJ2-7; 7 bases line up with TRBD1. This CDR3 has 16 amino acids. Germline CDR1 DFQATT, CDR2 SNEGSKA (reference sequence). V dropped 3 bases and J dropped 0; count of bases not matched to a gene: 11.

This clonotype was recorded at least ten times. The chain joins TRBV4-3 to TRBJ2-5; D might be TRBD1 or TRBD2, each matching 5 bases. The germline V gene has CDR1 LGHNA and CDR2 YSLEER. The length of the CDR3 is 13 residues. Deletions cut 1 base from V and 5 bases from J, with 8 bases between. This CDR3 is CASSQAWGETQYF. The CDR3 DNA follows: TGCGCCAGCAGCCAAGCGTGGGGGGAGACCCAGTACTTC.

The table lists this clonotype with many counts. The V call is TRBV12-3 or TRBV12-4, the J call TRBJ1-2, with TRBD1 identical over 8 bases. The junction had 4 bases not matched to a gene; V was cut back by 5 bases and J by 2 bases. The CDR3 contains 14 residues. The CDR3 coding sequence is TGTGCCAGCAGTCCGGACAGGGCGAACTATGGCTACACCTTC. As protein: CASSPDRANYGYTF.

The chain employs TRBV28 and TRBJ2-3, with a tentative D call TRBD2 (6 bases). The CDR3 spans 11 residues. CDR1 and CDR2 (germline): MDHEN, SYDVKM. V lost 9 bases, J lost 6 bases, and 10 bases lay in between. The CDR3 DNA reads TGTGCCAGTGGGAGGTATGATACGCAGTATTTT. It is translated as CASGRYDTQYF.